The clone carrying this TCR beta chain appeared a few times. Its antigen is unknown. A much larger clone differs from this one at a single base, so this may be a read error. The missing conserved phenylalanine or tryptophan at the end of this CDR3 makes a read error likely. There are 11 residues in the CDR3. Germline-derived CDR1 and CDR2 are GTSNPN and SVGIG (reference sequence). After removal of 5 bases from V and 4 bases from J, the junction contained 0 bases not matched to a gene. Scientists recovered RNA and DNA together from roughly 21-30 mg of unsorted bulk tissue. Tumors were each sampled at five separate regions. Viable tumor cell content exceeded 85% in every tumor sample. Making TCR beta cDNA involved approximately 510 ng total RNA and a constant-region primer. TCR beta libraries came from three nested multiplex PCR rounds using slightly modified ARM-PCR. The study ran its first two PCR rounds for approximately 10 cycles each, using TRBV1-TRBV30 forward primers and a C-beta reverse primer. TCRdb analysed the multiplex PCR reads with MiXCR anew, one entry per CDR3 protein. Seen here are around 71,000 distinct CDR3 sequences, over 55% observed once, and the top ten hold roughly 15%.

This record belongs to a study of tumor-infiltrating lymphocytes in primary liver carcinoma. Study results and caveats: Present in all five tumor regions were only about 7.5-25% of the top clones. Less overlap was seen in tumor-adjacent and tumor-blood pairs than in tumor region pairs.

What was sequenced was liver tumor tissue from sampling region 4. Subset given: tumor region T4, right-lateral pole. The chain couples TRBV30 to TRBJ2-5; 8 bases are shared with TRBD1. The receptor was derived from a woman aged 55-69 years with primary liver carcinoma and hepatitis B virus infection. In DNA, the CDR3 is TGTGCCTGGGGACAGGGAGAGACCCAGTACTCC. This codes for CAWGQGETQYS.